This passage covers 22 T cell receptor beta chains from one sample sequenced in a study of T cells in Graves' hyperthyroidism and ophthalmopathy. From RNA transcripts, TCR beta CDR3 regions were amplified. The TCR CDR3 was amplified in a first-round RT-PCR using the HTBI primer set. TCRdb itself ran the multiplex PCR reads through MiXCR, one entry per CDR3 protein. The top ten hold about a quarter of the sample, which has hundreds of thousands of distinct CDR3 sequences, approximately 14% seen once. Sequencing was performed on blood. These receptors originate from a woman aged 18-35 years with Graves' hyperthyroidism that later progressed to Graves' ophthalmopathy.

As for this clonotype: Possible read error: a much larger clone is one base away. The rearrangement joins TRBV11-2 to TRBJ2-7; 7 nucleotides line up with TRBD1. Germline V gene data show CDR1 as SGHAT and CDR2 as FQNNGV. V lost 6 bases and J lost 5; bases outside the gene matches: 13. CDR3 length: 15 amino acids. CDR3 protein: CASRSYRGRGDEQYF. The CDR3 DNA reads TGTGCCAGCAGGTCCTACAGGGGCAGGGGAGACGAGCAGTACTTC.

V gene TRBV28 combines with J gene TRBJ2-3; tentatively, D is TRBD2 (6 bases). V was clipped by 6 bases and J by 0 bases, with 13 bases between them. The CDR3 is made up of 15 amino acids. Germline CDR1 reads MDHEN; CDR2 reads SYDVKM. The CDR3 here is CASSNGGASTDTQYF. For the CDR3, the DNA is TGTGCCAGCAGCAACGGGGGAGCTAGCACAGATACGCAGTATTTT.

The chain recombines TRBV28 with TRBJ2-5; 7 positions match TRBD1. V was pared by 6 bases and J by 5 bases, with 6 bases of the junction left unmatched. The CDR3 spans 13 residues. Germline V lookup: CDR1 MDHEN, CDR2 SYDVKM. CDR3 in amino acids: CASRPYRGETQYF. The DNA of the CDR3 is TGTGCCAGCAGACCATACAGGGGTGAGACCCAGTACTTC.

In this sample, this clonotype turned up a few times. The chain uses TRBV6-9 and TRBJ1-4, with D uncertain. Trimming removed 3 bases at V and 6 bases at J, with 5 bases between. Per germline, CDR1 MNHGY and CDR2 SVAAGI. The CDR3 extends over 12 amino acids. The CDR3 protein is CASSYRHEKLFF. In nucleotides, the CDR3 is TGTGCCAGCAGTTACAGGCATGAAAAACTGTTTTTT.

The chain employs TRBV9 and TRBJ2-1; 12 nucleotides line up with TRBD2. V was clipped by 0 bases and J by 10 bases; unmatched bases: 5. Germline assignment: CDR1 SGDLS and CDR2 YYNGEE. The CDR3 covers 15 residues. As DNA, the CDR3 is TGTGCCAGCAGCGTAGGACTAGCGGGAGTTTGGGAGCAGTTCTTC. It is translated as CASSVGLAGVWEQFF. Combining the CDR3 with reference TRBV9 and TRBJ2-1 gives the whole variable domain DSGVTQTPKHLITATGQRVTLRCSPRSGDLSVYWYQQSLDQGLQFLIQYYNGEERAKGNILERFSAQQFPDLHSELNLSSLELGDSALYFCASSVGLAGVWEQFFGPGTRLTVL.

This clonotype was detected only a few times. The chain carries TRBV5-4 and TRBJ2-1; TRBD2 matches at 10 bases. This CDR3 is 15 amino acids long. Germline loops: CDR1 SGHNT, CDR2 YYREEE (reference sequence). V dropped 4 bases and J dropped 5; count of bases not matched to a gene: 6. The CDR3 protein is CASSQGLAENNEQFF. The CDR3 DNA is TGTGCCAGCAGCCAAGGACTAGCGGAAAACAATGAGCAGTTCTTC. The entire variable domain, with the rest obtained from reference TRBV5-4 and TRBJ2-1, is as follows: ETGVTQSPTHLIKTRGQQVTLRCSSQSGHNTVSWYQQALGQGPQFIFQYYREEENGRGNFPPRFSGLQFPNYSSELNVNALELDDSALYLCASSQGLAENNEQFFGPGTRLTVL.

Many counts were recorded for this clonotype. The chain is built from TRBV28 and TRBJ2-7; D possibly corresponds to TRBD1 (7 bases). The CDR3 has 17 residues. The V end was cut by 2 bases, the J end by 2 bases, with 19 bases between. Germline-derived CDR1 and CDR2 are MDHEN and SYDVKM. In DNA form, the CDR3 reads TGTGCCAGCAGTTTAGGTGGAGGAGGGGGCGCCCCCTACGAGCAGTACTTC. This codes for CASSLGGGGGAPYEQYF.

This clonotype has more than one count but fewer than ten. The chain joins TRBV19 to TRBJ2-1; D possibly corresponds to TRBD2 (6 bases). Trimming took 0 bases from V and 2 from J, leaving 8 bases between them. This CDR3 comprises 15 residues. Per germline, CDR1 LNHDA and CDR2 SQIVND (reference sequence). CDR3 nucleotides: TGTGCCAGTAGTATAGACGGGAGACCCTACAATGAGCAGTTCTTC. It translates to CASSIDGRPYNEQFF. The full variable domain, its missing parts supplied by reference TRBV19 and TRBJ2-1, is DGGITQSPKYLFRKEGQNVTLSCEQNLNHDAMYWYRQDPGQGLRLIYYSQIVNDFQKGDIAEGYSVSREKKESFPLTVTSAQKNPTAFYLCASSIDGRPYNEQFFGPGTRLTVL.

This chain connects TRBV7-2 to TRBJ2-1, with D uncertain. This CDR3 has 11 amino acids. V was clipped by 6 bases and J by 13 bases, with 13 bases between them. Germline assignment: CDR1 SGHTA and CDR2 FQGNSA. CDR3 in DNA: TGTGCCAGCAGTGTAACTATACAACAGTTCTTC. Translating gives CASSVTIQQFF.

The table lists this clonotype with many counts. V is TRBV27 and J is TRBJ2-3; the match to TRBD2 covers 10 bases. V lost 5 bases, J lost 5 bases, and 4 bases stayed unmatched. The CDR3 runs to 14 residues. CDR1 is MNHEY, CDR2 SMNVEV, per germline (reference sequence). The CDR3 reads CASSQGLARDTQYF. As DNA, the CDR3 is TGTGCCAGCAGTCAGGGACTAGCGCGAGATACGCAGTATTTT.

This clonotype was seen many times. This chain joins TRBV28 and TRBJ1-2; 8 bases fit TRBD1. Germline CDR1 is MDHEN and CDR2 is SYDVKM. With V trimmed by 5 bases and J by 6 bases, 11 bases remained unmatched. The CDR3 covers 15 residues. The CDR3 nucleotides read TGTGCCAGCAGTCCGGGGATCAGACAGGGGCATGGCTACACCTTC. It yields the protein CASSPGIRQGHGYTF.

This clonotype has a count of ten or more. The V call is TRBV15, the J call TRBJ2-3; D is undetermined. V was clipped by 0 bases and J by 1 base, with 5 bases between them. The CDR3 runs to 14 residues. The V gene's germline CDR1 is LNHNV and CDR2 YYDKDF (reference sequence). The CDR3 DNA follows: TGTGCCACCAGCAGAGATCAAGGCACAGATACGCAGTATTTT. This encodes CATSRDQGTDTQYF.

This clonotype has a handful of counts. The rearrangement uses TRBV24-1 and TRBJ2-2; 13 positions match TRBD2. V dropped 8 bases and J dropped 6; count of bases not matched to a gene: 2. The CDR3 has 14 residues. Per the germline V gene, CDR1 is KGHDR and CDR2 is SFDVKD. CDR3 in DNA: TGTGCCACCAAAGGACTAGCGGGAGCCGGGGAGCTGTTTTTT. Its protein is CATKGLAGAGELFF.

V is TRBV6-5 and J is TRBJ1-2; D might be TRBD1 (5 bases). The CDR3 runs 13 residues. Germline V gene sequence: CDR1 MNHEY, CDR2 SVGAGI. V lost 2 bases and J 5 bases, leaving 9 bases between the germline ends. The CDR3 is CASSYRRGYGYTF. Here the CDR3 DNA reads TGTGCCAGCAGTTACCGGAGGGGTTATGGCTACACCTTC.

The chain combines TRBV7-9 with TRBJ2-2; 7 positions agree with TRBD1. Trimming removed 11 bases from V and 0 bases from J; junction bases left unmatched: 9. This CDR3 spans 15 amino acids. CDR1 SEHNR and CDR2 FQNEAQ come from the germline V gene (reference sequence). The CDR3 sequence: CAGDSVTTNTGELFF. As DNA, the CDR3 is TGTGCCGGGGACAGTGTCACGACGAACACCGGGGAGCTGTTTTTT.

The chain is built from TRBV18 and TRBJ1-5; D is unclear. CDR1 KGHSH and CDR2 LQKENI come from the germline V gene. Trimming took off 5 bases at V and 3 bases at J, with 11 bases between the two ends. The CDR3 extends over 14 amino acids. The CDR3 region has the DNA TGTGCCAGCTCAGGGTCGGGCAACAATCAGCCCCAGCATTTT. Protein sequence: CASSGSGNNQPQHF.

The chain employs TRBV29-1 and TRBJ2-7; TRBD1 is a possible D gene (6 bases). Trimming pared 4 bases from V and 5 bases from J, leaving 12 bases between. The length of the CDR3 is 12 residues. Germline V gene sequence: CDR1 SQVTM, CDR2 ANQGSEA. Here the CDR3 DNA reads TGCAGCGTTGGAGGGACAAAAAACGAGCAGTACTTC. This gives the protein CSVGGTKNEQYF.

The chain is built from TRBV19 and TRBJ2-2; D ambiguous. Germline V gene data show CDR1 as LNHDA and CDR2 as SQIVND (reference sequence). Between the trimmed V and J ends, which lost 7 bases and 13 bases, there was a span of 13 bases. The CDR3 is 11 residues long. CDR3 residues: CASNSGRVLFF. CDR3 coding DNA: TGTGCCAGTAACTCCGGACGGGTGCTGTTTTTT.

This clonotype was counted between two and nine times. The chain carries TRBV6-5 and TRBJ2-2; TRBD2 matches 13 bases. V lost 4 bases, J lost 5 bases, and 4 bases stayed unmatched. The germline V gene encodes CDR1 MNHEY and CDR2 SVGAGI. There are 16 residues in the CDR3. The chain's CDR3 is CASSSILAGGTGELFF. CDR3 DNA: TGTGCCAGCAGTTCGATACTAGCGGGAGGGACCGGGGAGCTGTTTTTT.

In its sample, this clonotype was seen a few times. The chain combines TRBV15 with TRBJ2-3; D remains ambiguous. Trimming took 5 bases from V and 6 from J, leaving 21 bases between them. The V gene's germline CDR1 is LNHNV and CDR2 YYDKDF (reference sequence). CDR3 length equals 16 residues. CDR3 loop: CATSENIVSRIDTQYF. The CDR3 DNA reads TGTGCCACCAGCGAGAACATAGTCTCGAGGATCGATACGCAGTATTTT.

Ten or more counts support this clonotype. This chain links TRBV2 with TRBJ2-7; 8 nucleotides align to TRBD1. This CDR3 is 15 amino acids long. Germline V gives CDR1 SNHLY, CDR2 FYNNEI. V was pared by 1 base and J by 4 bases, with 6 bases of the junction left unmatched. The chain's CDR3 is CASSEVETGVYEQYF. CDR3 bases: TGTGCCAGCAGTGAAGTTGAGACAGGGGTGTACGAGCAGTACTTC.

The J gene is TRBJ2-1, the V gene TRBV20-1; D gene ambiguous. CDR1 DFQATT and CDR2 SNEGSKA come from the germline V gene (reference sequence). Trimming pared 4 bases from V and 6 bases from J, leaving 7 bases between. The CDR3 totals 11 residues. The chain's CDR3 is CSANHGNEQFF. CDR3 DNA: TGCAGTGCTAATCACGGCAATGAGCAGTTCTTC.